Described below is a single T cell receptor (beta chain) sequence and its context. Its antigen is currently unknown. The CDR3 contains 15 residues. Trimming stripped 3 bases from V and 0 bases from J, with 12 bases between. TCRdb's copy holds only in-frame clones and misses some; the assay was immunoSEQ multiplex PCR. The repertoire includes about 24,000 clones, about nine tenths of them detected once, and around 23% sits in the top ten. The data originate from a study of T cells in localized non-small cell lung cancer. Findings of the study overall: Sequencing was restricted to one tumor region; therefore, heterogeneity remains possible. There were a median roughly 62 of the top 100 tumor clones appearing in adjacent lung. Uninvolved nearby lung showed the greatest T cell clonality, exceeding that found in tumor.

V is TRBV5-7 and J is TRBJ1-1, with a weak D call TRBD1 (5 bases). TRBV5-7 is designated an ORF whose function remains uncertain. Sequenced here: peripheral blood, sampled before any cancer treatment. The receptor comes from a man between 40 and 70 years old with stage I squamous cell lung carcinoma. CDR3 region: CASSWGPTVNTEAFF. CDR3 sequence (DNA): TGTGCCAGCAGCTGGGGTCCGACAGTGAACACTGAAGCTTTCTTT.